One sample yielded the 20 T cell receptor beta chains listed below, sequenced in a study of shared clonotypes between healthy human individuals. Data came from immunoSEQ multiplex PCR; TCRdb stores just in-frame clones and leaves some out. Among nearly 2 million clones listed, over 85% were seen once. CD45RO-negative, CCR7-selected cells formed the naive CD8 fraction, which excluded terminally differentiated effector memory CD45RA+ cells. The source material was naive CD8+ T cells sorted from blood. These receptors all come from a man between 18 and 29 years old in good health.

On this clone itself: This same CDR3 is encoded by further DNA sequences in the sample. V gene TRBV29-1 combines with J gene TRBJ1-3, with D tentatively TRBD1 (6 bases). This CDR3 region has 12 residues. V was clipped by 4 bases and J by 3 bases, with 7 bases between them. Looked up from germline, CDR1 is SQVTM and CDR2 is ANQGSEA. The CDR3 nucleotides are TGCAGCGTTGCAGGGGATGGAAACACCATATATTTT. Its translation is CSVAGDGNTIYF.

The chain joins TRBV4-3 to TRBJ2-2, with TRBD1 identical over 9 bases. J was trimmed by 6 bases and V by 5 bases; bases with no gene match: 10. CDR1 is LGHNA, CDR2 YSLEER, per germline. CDR3 length: 16 amino acids. CDR3 region: CASSSPGQGNPGELFF. DNA of the CDR3: TGCGCCAGCAGCTCGCCGGGACAGGGTAATCCCGGGGAGCTGTTTTTT.

This rearrangement joins TRBV10-2 to TRBJ2-3; D unresolved. The germline V gene has CDR1 WSHSY and CDR2 SAAADI. V lost 4 bases and J lost 1, with 15 bases in between. The CDR3 runs to 16 residues. This chain's CDR3 is CASSAHPPGGTDTQYF. The CDR3 DNA follows: TGCGCCAGCAGTGCTCACCCTCCTGGGGGCACAGATACGCAGTATTTT.

This chain joins TRBV5-1 and TRBJ2-2, with 7 nucleotides matching TRBD1. The CDR3 contains 15 residues. After removal of 2 bases from V and 6 bases from J, the junction contained 7 bases not matched to a gene. Germline-derived CDR1 and CDR2 are SGHRS and YFSETQ. This CDR3 reads CASSFEGASAGELFF. The CDR3 region has the DNA TGCGCCAGCAGCTTTGAGGGGGCCAGCGCCGGGGAGCTGTTTTTT.

Comment on this clone: Other nucleotide sequences from this sample produce the same CDR3. The chain combines TRBV6-5 with TRBJ2-2, with a possible D match to TRBD1 (6 bases). The CDR3 is made up of 14 amino acids. CDR1 and CDR2 from the germline V gene are MNHEY and SVGAGI. V dropped 4 bases and J dropped 1 base, with 7 bases sitting between them. The CDR3 nucleotides read TGTGCCAGCAGTTGGACAGAGAACACCGGGGAGCTGTTTTTT. Residues: CASSWTENTGELFF.

The rearrangement joins TRBV9 to TRBJ2-1, with TRBD2 matching over 10 bases. This CDR3 has 15 residues. Germline loops: CDR1 SGDLS, CDR2 YYNGEE. The junction had 9 bases not matched to a gene; V was cut back by 4 bases and J by 8 bases. CDR3: CASSPGTSVTDEQFF. CDR3 in DNA: TGTGCCAGCAGCCCCGGGACTAGCGTGACGGATGAGCAGTTCTTC.

Here the CDR3 reads CASSPSNTETQYF. The CDR3 DNA reads TGTGCCAGCAGCCCGTCGAACACGGAGACCCAGTACTTC. The chain joins TRBV7-9 to TRBJ2-5; no clear D gene. Trimming removed 5 bases at V and 5 bases at J, with 12 bases between. In germline, CDR1 is SEHNR, CDR2 FQNEAQ (reference sequence). This CDR3 has 13 amino acids.

The gene calls are TRBV14 and TRBJ2-1; TRBD2 agrees at 7 bases. Germline lookup yields CDR1 SGHDN and CDR2 FVKESK. This CDR3 has 14 residues. V lost 4 bases to trimming and J lost 4 bases; unmatched junction nucleotides: 4. The CDR3 loop is CASSLSGGYNEQFF. In nucleotides, the CDR3 is TGTGCCAGCAGCCTATCCGGGGGGTACAATGAGCAGTTCTTC.

The chain links TRBV4-1 to TRBJ1-2; D might be TRBD1 (5 bases). CDR3 length equals 15 residues. The germline CDR1 and CDR2 sequences are MGHRA and YSYEKL. V lost 0 bases and J 3 bases, leaving 11 bases between the germline ends. The DNA for the CDR3 is TGCGCCAGCAGCCAAGAGCGGGGCCCACACTATGGCTACACCTTC. This translates into CASSQERGPHYGYTF.

V and J are TRBV11-2 and TRBJ1-1; 9 nucleotides align to TRBD1. The CDR3 spans 15 residues. CDR1 is SGHAT and CDR2 is FQNNGV in the germline V gene. Trimming took 6 bases from V and 1 from J; bases not matched to a gene: 6. CDR3 bases: TGTGCCAGCAGGCATTCGGGACAGGGGAACACTGAAGCTTTCTTT. Translation: CASRHSGQGNTEAFF.

J is TRBJ2-2 and V is TRBV5-4; 11 nucleotides align to TRBD2. CDR1 and CDR2 (germline): SGHNT, YYREEE (reference sequence). J was trimmed by 1 base and V by 4 bases; bases with no gene match: 9. This CDR3 comprises 18 residues. The CDR3 region has the DNA TGTGCCAGCAGCCCCTGGCGGGGACTAGCGGAGAACACCGGGGAGCTGTTTTTT. As protein: CASSPWRGLAENTGELFF.

Worth noting for this clone: The sample contains more than one DNA sequence encoding this CDR3. This chain uses TRBV27 with TRBJ1-1; D call uncertain. Germline loops: CDR1 MNHEY, CDR2 SMNVEV (reference sequence). The CDR3 consists of 13 residues. Deletions cut 0 bases from V and 2 bases from J, with 4 bases between. The chain's CDR3 is CASSLSENTEAFF. The CDR3 DNA is TGTGCCAGCAGTTTATCGGAAAACACTGAAGCTTTCTTT.

The V call is TRBV7-9, the J call TRBJ2-1, with 10 bases identical to TRBD1. Losses at the gene ends were 3 bases for V and 5 bases for J; bases not matched to a gene: 4. CDR1 SEHNR and CDR2 FQNEAQ come from the germline V gene (reference sequence). This CDR3 contains 15 residues. CDR3 loop: CASSLGQGNNNEQFF. CDR3 bases: TGTGCCAGCAGCTTGGGACAGGGGAACAACAATGAGCAGTTCTTC.

Of note for this clone: Other DNA variants within this sample encode the same CDR3. This chain joins TRBV4-1 and TRBJ2-7; 8 nucleotides agree with TRBD1. The CDR3 has 13 amino acids. The V gene's germline CDR1 is MGHRA and CDR2 YSYEKL. J was trimmed by 6 bases and V by 4 bases; bases with no gene match: 5. The CDR3 coding sequence is TGCGCCAGCAGCCCCCGGACAGGGCTCGAGCAGTACTTC. Translation gives CASSPRTGLEQYF.

This chain connects TRBV11-1 to TRBJ2-1, with D unclear. CDR1 and CDR2 from the germline V gene are SGHAT and FQDESV (reference sequence). CDR3 length: 16 amino acids. Trimming left V 0 bases short and J 0 bases short, with 9 bases between. In DNA form, the CDR3 reads TGTGCCAGCAGCTTAGCGTACTCTAGCTCCTACAATGAGCAGTTCTTC. Translation gives CASSLAYSSSYNEQFF.

The chain joins TRBV6-6 to TRBJ2-7, with TRBD1 identical over 8 bases. The junction had 8 bases not matched to a gene; V was cut back by 7 bases and J by 3 bases. The germline V gene encodes CDR1 MNHNY and CDR2 SVGAGI (reference sequence). The CDR3 loop spans 14 amino acids. The CDR3 region is CASTFDRGLYEQYF. CDR3 sequence (DNA): TGTGCCAGCACCTTTGACAGGGGTCTCTACGAGCAGTACTTC.

The chain couples TRBV27 to TRBJ1-1, with D maybe TRBD1 (5 bases). The V end was cut by 2 bases, the J end by 1 base, with 14 bases between. CDR1 MNHEY and CDR2 SMNVEV come from the germline V gene (reference sequence). The length of the CDR3 is 16 residues. CDR3 nucleotide sequence: TGTGCCAGCAGTTTAGGAGGACACAGAGAGAACACTGAAGCTTTCTTT. This gives the protein CASSLGGHRENTEAFF.

Concerning this clone itself: Distinct nucleotide sequences in the sample also encode this CDR3. This chain uses TRBV9 with TRBJ1-1; D is unresolved. Trimming left V 0 bases short and J 2 bases short, with 5 bases between. CDR3 length equals 13 residues. CDR1 is SGDLS and CDR2 is YYNGEE in the germline V gene. Here the CDR3 reads CASSVGSNTEAFF. CDR3 sequence (DNA): TGTGCCAGCAGCGTAGGCAGTAACACTGAAGCTTTCTTT.

In its sample, this clone was seen a few times. This chain uses TRBV27 with TRBJ1-6; 7 bases match TRBD1. V dropped 4 bases and J dropped 9; count of bases not matched to a gene: 9. Germline CDR1 is MNHEY and CDR2 is SMNVEV (reference sequence). The CDR3 extends over 15 amino acids. CDR3 DNA sequence: TGTGCCAGCAGTTCCCTGACAGGGCTCACTTCACCCCTCCACTTT. This encodes CASSSLTGLTSPLHF.

CDR3 DNA: TGTGCCAGCTCACCCTTGAGGGGCGAAGGGCTTTTTGAAAAACTGTTTTTT. Translating gives CASSPLRGEGLFEKLFF. The chain carries TRBV18 and TRBJ1-4; TRBD1 might be the D (5 bases). Germline CDR1 reads KGHSH; CDR2 reads LQKENI. The CDR3 has 17 residues. Trimming cost V 3 bases and J 7 bases, with 21 bases left between them.